This section outlines one TCR beta chain sequence together with its context. Its antigen is not identified. The germline gives CDR1 LNHDA, CDR2 SQIVND (reference sequence). The CDR3 contains 17 residues. Trimming took 11 bases from V and 0 from J, leaving 26 bases between them. This sample is part of a study of T cell repertoires in cytomegalovirus infection. Study overall: Newly reported HLA-C-restricted and thoroughly characterized HLA-B-restricted CMV epitopes were employed. Carrying CMV and the relevant HLA type showed in public TCR beta signatures.

Whole-study findings and limits: Within the response measured ex vivo, HLA-C-restricted CMV-specific TCR beta clonotypes were dominant. The study identified carriers of CMV plus the relevant HLA from cumulative public TCR beta family frequency.

TCRdb used MiXCR to reprocess the reads, holding one entry per CDR3 protein. The sample yields some 560,000 distinct CDR3 sequences, approximately 40% seen once. The sequencing here drew on cultured PBMCs, taken from culture after CMV antigen stimulation. This sequence originates from a human donor in good health (CMV status not recorded). Some clones in this sample may be carry-over from other donors' samples. This chain links TRBV19 with TRBJ2-7; D perhaps matches TRBD2 (5 bases). This CDR3 reads CASSKGHGWESSYEQYF. The CDR3 bases are TGTGCCTCCTCCAAAGGGCACGGCTGGGAGAGCTCCTACGAGCAGTACTTC.